The 18 T cell receptor beta chains below were found in one sample sequenced in a study of patients and donors after allogeneic stem cell transplantation. TCRdb re-called the RT-PCR reads through MiXCR, storing one row per CDR3 protein. The sample contains roughly 230,000 distinct CDR3 sequences, roughly an eighth of which appear only once. Sequences were obtained from blood, either unsorted or a sorted T cell fraction (not recorded which). These receptors were taken from a human donor who was either an allogeneic HSCT recipient or a stem cell or donor lymphocyte infusion donor (not recorded which). It is not recorded whose cells these are; they may come from a transplant donor.

This clonotype was counted only a few times. This chain links TRBV5-5 with TRBJ1-5; D is ambiguous. In germline, CDR1 is SGHKS, CDR2 YYEKEE (reference sequence). V was shortened by 0 bases and J by 6 bases, with 16 bases between the two germline ends. The CDR3 contains 16 residues. The CDR3 region is CASSLAGPENGQPQHF. The CDR3 DNA follows: TGTGCCAGCAGCTTGGCGGGCCCCGAAAACGGTCAGCCCCAGCATTTT. The full variable domain, in which reference TRBV5-5 and TRBJ1-5 provide the parts outside the CDR3, is DAGVTQSPTHLIKTRGQQVTLRCSPISGHKSVSWYQQVLGQGPQFIFQYYEKEERGRGNFPDRFSARQFPNYSSELNVNALLLGDSALYLCASSLAGPENGQPQHFGDGTRLSIL.

The table lists this clonotype with a few counts. Sequence at one end of the junction differs from germline and may be a read error. The chain employs TRBV7-7 and TRBJ2-2, with 7 positions matching TRBD2. The germline gives CDR1 SSHAT, CDR2 FNYEAQ (reference sequence). This CDR3 has 15 residues. CDR3 loop: CASSPWGGNTGELFF. The CDR3 DNA sequence: TGTGCTAGCAGCCCCTGGGGGGGGAACACCGGGGAGCTGTTTTTT.

This clonotype has ten or more counts. The rearrangement links TRBV5-1 to TRBJ2-1, with D unclear. The CDR3 contains 14 residues. Germline values: CDR1 SGHRS, CDR2 YFSETQ. V was clipped by 6 bases and J by 6 bases, with 16 bases between them. The chain's CDR3 is CASKGSGIGNEQFF. CDR3 nucleotide sequence: TGCGCCAGCAAAGGATCTGGTATAGGCAATGAGCAGTTCTTC.

The rearrangement links TRBV5-1 to TRBJ2-3, with 8 bases aligning to TRBD2. Trimming took 0 bases from V and 10 from J; bases not matched to a gene: 13. Germline V gene lookup returns CDR1 SGHRS and CDR2 YFSETQ. This CDR3 is 16 amino acids long. The CDR3 coding sequence is TGCGCCAGCAGCTTGGGCGTGGCGGGAGGTGGTGGCGCGCAGTATTTT. Its translation: CASSLGVAGGGGAQYF.

This clonotype was recorded many times. V usage is TRBV7-2 and J usage is TRBJ1-1, with 11 positions matching TRBD1. The CDR3 has 13 amino acids. Trimming at V came to 4 bases and at J to 9 bases, leaving 4 bases not matched to a gene. CDR1 is SGHTA, CDR2 FQGNSA, per germline. The DNA of the CDR3 is TGTGCCAGCAGCTCTCGGGACAGGGGGAAAGCTTTCTTT. This sequence encodes CASSSRDRGKAFF.

This clonotype appeared a few times. At one boundary the junction diverges from the germline segment, which might be a read error. This chain links TRBV12-3 or TRBV12-4 with TRBJ2-5, with D perhaps TRBD2 (5 bases). The CDR3 is 11 residues long. The CDR3 DNA reads TGTGCCAGCAGCTCGGACTCCATCCCTTCCTTC. Its protein is CASSSDSIPSF.

Ten or more counts support this clonotype. V usage is TRBV9 and J usage is TRBJ2-1; D remains unclear. V was trimmed by 3 bases and J by 10 bases, leaving 8 bases between them. Germline CDR1 and CDR2: SGDLS and YYNGEE. CDR3 length: 11 amino acids. The CDR3 protein is CASSGYEEQFF. CDR3 in DNA: TGTGCCAGCAGCGGTTATGAGGAGCAGTTCTTC.

The chain recombines TRBV27 with TRBJ1-1; D is perhaps TRBD1 (5 bases). This CDR3 has 12 residues. The V and J ends lost 4 bases and 11 bases respectively, with 14 bases between them. Germline V gene lookup returns CDR1 MNHEY and CDR2 SMNVEV (reference sequence). The CDR3 is CASSSGTTKAFF. CDR3 DNA: TGTGCCAGCAGTTCAGGGACGACGAAGGCTTTCTTT.

The chain employs TRBV4-1 and TRBJ1-2, with 9 bases identical to TRBD1. After removal of 3 bases from V and 2 bases from J, the junction contained 7 bases not matched to a gene. CDR1 is MGHRA, CDR2 YSYEKL, per germline. The CDR3 totals 16 residues. CDR3 DNA sequence: TGCGCCAGCAGCCAGATGGGACAGGGCAAAAACTATGGCTACACCTTC. This codes for CASSQMGQGKNYGYTF.

The CDR3 region has the DNA TGCGCCAGCAGCCAAATGGGATCAACCGGGGAGCTGTTTTTT. Its translation: CASSQMGSTGELFF. The gene calls are TRBV4-1 and TRBJ2-2; D is ambiguous. V was shortened by 2 bases and J by 5 bases, with 9 bases between the two germline ends. The CDR3 is made up of 14 amino acids. CDR1 is MGHRA and CDR2 is YSYEKL in the germline V gene.

The chain combines TRBV7-9 with TRBJ2-7, with D perhaps assigned TRBD1 or TRBD2 (5 bases each). V gave up 1 base and J gave up 2 bases, with 9 bases separating them. The germline V gene encodes CDR1 SEHNR and CDR2 FQNEAQ (reference sequence). The length of the CDR3 is 14 residues. The CDR3 DNA sequence: TGTGCCAGCAGCTTAGTAGGGACCACCTACGAGCAGTACTTC. Amino acids: CASSLVGTTYEQYF. The full variable domain, in which reference TRBV7-9 and TRBJ2-7 provide the parts outside the CDR3, is DTGVSQNPRHKITKRGQNVTFRCDPISEHNRLYWYRQTLGQGPEFLTYFQNEAQLEKSRLLSDRFSAERPKGSFSTLEIQRTEQGDSAMYLCASSLVGTTYEQYFGPGTRLTVT.

The chain couples TRBV20-1 to TRBJ1-2, with unresolved D. The germline V and J ends were trimmed by 5 bases and 3 bases, with 19 bases remaining between them. The CDR3 consists of 15 residues. Looked up from germline, CDR1 is DFQATT and CDR2 is SNEGSKA (reference sequence). CDR3 coding DNA: TGCAGTGCTTCGAAAGCTCGAGCGGTGGACTATGGCTACACCTTC. Translated: CSASKARAVDYGYTF.

This clonotype was observed a few times. This sequence joins TRBV20-1 and TRBJ2-5; 7 bases line up with TRBD1. Germline CDR1 and CDR2: DFQATT and SNEGSKA (reference sequence). This CDR3 comprises 13 residues. V shed 3 bases and J 2 bases; nucleotides not matched to a gene: 3. This CDR3 is CSARTGMQETQYF. The CDR3 DNA reads as TGCAGTGCTAGGACAGGGATGCAAGAGACCCAGTACTTC.

Only a few counts were recorded for this clonotype. The rearrangement joins TRBV11-2 to TRBJ2-1; TRBD2 agrees at 7 bases. V lost 3 bases and J lost 10; bases outside the gene matches: 9. Germline lookup yields CDR1 SGHAT and CDR2 FQNNGV. The length of the CDR3 is 14 residues. In nucleotides, the CDR3 is TGTGCCAGCAGCTTGGGAGGGGAGAACACAGAGCAGTTCTTC. Its translation is CASSLGGENTEQFF.

This clonotype was recorded at least ten times. The V gene is TRBV9, the J gene TRBJ2-7; TRBD2 aligns across 10 bases. From germline, CDR1 is SGDLS and CDR2 YYNGEE. The CDR3 extends over 15 amino acids. V dropped 0 bases and J dropped 6; count of bases not matched to a gene: 6. The CDR3 DNA reads TGTGCCAGCAGCGTAGGTTCTAGCGGGAGTCGCGAGCAGTACTTC. It codes for CASSVGSSGSREQYF.

The V gene is TRBV2, the J gene TRBJ2-6; 11 bases match TRBD1. This CDR3 is 15 amino acids long. The V gene's germline CDR1 is SNHLY and CDR2 FYNNEI. CDR3 residues: CAGGDRGSGANVLTF. The CDR3 DNA reads TGTGCAGGTGGGGACAGGGGGTCTGGGGCCAACGTCCTGACTTTC. Drawing the rest from reference TRBV2 and TRBJ2-6, the complete variable domain is EPEVTQTPSHQVTQMGQEVILRCVPISNHLYFYWYRQILGQKVEFLVSFYNNEISEKSEIFDDQFSVERPDGSNFTLKIRSTKLEDSAMYFCAGGDRGSGANVLTFGAGSRLTVL.

The J gene is TRBJ1-3, the V gene TRBV4-3, with D uncertain. This CDR3 is built from 13 residues. Trimming pared 2 bases from V and 5 bases from J, leaving 7 bases between. Looked up from germline, CDR1 is LGHNA and CDR2 is YSLEER. CDR3: CASSQNQRNTIYF. DNA for the CDR3: TGCGCCAGCAGCCAAAACCAGAGAAACACCATATATTTT.

V and J are TRBV20-1 and TRBJ2-5; unclear D gene. The CDR3 totals 12 residues. CDR1 is DFQATT and CDR2 is SNEGSKA in the germline V gene (reference sequence). Deletions cut 5 bases from V and 5 bases from J, with 12 bases between. CDR3 bases: TGCAGTGCTGAGGACGAGAGTGAGACCCAGTACTTC. Amino acids: CSAEDESETQYF.